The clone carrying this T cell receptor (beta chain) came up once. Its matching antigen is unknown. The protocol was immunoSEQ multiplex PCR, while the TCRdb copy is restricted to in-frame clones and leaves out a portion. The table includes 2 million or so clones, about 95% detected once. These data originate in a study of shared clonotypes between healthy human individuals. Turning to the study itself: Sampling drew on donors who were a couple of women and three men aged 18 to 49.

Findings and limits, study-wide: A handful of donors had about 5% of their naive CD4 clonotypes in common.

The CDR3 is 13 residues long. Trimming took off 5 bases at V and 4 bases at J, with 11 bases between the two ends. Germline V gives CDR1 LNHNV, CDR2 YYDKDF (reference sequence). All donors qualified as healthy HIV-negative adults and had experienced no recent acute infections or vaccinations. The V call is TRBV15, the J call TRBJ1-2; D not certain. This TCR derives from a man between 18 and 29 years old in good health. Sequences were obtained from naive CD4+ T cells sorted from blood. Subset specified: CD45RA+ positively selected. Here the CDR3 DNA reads TGTGCCACCAGCGGTGGAATCGGCTATGGCTACACCTTC. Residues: CATSGGIGYGYTF.